This is a list of T cell receptor beta chains from one sample in a study of beta chain features in type 1 diabetes. Profiling relied on immunoSEQ multiplex PCR, and the TCRdb table lists in-frame clones only, not all of them. In the table there are 120,000 to 150,000 clones, about 9.1% of which are singletons. The source material was central memory CD4+ T cells from blood. Receptors originate from a woman in her thirties or forties in good health. The CDR3 runs from the conserved cysteine through the conserved F or W. Fields, in order: D gene, clone size, J gene, V gene, CDR3 protein, CDR3 DNA. The D gene is left open where the match is weak. Not all rows give a size; the values are once, few, many and, for expanded clones, a class.

TRBD1,-,TRBJ2-7,TRBV18,CASSLRDRGAEQYF,TGTGCCAGCTCACTCCGGGACAGGGGCGCCGAGCAGTACTTC
TRBD1,few,TRBJ1-2,TRBV15,CATSKGQGNYGYTF,TGTGCCACCAGCAAGGGACAGGGTAACTATGGCTACACCTTC
-,-,TRBJ1-5,TRBV6-1,CATRTEHLNQPQHF,TGTGCCACCCGGACAGAGCACCTCAATCAGCCCCAGCATTTT
TRBD2,few,TRBJ2-3,TRBV4-2,CASSQDHGGGGAGDTQYF,TGTGCCAGCAGCCAAGATCATGGTGGCGGGGGGGCCGGGGATACGCAGTATTTT
TRBD1,few,TRBJ1-1,TRBV6-6,CASRSYDRVGTEAFF,TGTGCCAGCAGAAGCTATGACAGGGTGGGCACTGAAGCTTTCTTT
-,few,TRBJ2-5,TRBV9,CASSESRLPRGTQYF,TGTGCCAGCAGCGAGTCCCGACTCCCTCGGGGGACCCAGTACTTC
-,many,TRBJ1-5,TRBV9,CASSPYGGSNQPQHF,TGTGCCAGCAGCCCCTACGGGGGGAGCAATCAGCCCCAGCATTTT
-,few,TRBJ2-7,TRBV5-1,CASSSGGQEQYF,TGCGCCAGCAGCTCCGGGGGGCAGGAGCAGTACTTC
TRBD1,few,TRBJ1-2,TRBV7-2,CASSLNRGGYGYTF,TGTGCCAGCAGCTTAAACAGGGGTGGCTATGGCTACACCTTC
TRBD2,-,TRBJ2-5,TRBV10-3,CAISKHSSGDQETQYF,TGTGCCATCAGCAAACATTCCAGCGGGGATCAAGAGACCCAGTACTTC
TRBD2,many,TRBJ2-7,TRBV18,CASESGGASYEQYF,TGTGCCAGCGAAAGCGGGGGGGCCTCCTACGAGCAGTACTTC
TRBD1,-,TRBJ1-1,TRBV2,CASDRTGLNTEAFF,TGTGCCAGCGATAGGACAGGGCTGAACACTGAAGCTTTCTTT
TRBD2,few,TRBJ2-1,TRBV5-1,CASIAGGIGNEQFF,TGCGCCAGCATCGCGGGGGGGATTGGCAATGAGCAGTTCTTC
TRBD2,few,TRBJ2-7,TRBV9,CASSVAGGREQYF,TGTGCCAGCAGCGTAGCCGGGGGGAGGGAGCAGTACTTC
TRBD1,few,TRBJ1-2,TRBV7-9,CASSWDRGDYGYTF,TGTGCCAGCAGCTGGGACAGGGGGGACTATGGCTACACCTTC
TRBD2,-,TRBJ2-2,TRBV7-9,CASSLPLRLAGNTGELFF,TGTGCCAGCAGTCTTCCCCTGCGACTAGCGGGGAACACCGGGGAGCTGTTTTTT
-,-,TRBJ2-3,TRBV6-1,CASSHPGTNTDTQYF,TGTGCCAGCAGCCACCCCGGGACAAACACAGATACGCAGTATTTT
TRBD1,-,TRBJ2-3,TRBV5-1,CASSLTGDSDTQYF,TGCGCCAGCAGCTTGACAGGGGATTCAGATACGCAGTATTTT
-,-,TRBJ1-1,TRBV11-2,CASLPAPTGTTEAFF,TGTGCCAGTCTTCCGGCCCCTACAGGGACCACTGAAGCTTTCTTT
TRBD2,-,TRBJ2-5,TRBV5-1,CASSAGGFVSQETQYF,TGCGCCAGCAGCGCGGGAGGGTTTGTTTCACAGGAGACCCAGTACTTC
TRBD2,few,TRBJ2-5,TRBV5-6,CASSWAIGTSGGAGTQYF,TGTGCCAGCAGCTGGGCCATAGGGACTAGCGGGGGGGCCGGGACCCAGTACTTC
-,-,TRBJ2-2,TRBV19,CASSMYPGGTATGELFF,TGTGCCAGTAGTATGTACCCCGGCGGGACAGCCACCGGGGAGCTGTTTTTT
-,few,TRBJ1-2,TRBV18,CASSPGDNGYTF,TGTGCCAGCTCACCAGGGGACAATGGCTACACCTTC
-,few,TRBJ2-2,TRBV6-6,CASSYSGGGRELFF,TGTGCCAGCAGTTACTCGGGGGGTGGGAGGGAGCTGTTTTTT
TRBD2,many,TRBJ2-5,TRBV11-1,CASSSSLAGGEETQYF,TGTGCCAGCAGCTCATCCCTAGCGGGGGGCGAAGAGACCCAGTACTTC
-,-,TRBJ2-7,TRBV4-1,CASSQESWETEQYF,TGCGCCAGCAGCCAAGAATCCTGGGAGACCGAGCAGTACTTC
-,few,TRBJ2-7,TRBV6-5,CASSTLGANEQYF,TGTGCCAGCAGTACCCTAGGGGCCAACGAGCAGTACTTC
TRBD2,few,TRBJ2-3,TRBV25-1,CASSYSGEFTDTQYF,TGTGCCAGCAGCTATAGCGGGGAGTTCACAGATACGCAGTATTTT
TRBD2,few,TRBJ2-7,TRBV7-6,CASSLRGLAEDEQYF,TGTGCCAGCAGCTTAAGGGGCCTAGCGGAGGACGAGCAGTACTTC
-,-,TRBJ1-2,TRBV10-3,CAISEGLGEGGYTF,TGTGCCATCAGTGAAGGATTGGGGGAGGGAGGCTACACCTTC
TRBD2,-,TRBJ2-1,TRBV7-9,CASSPSGGWLNEQFF,TGTGCCAGCAGCCCTAGCGGGGGGTGGTTGAATGAGCAGTTCTTC
-,few,TRBJ2-7,TRBV7-2,CASRPGLRSYEQYF,TGTGCCAGCAGGCCCGGACTCCGCTCCTACGAGCAGTACTTC
-,-,TRBJ1-6,TRBV5-1,CASSLDGGFNSPLHF,TGCGCCAGCAGCTTGGATGGGGGGTTTAATTCACCCCTCCACTTT
-,few,TRBJ1-2,TRBV6-1,CASSGDSHYGYTF,TGTGCCAGCAGTGGAGACAGCCACTATGGCTACACCTTC
TRBD2,few,TRBJ2-7,TRBV28,CASSVAGREFMFEQYF,TGTGCCAGCAGTGTTGCAGGGCGGGAGTTTATGTTCGAGCAGTACTTC
TRBD2,-,TRBJ2-7,TRBV5-8,CASSILAGAGEQYF,TGTGCCAGCAGCATACTAGCGGGGGCGGGTGAGCAGTACTTC
TRBD1,few,TRBJ1-3,TRBV5-4,CASTTGTARNTIYF,TGTGCCAGCACCACCGGGACAGCAAGAAACACCATATATTTT
TRBD1,few,TRBJ1-2,TRBV5-1,CASSSGQGEVYGYTF,TGCGCCAGCAGCAGCGGACAGGGCGAGGTGTATGGCTACACCTTC
-,-,TRBJ2-2,TRBV7-7,CASSSRPGDGELFF,TGTGCCAGCAGCTCAAGACCCGGAGACGGGGAGCTGTTTTTT
-,-,TRBJ1-2,TRBV28,CASSPGGFYGYTF,TGTGCCAGCAGCCCCGGCGGGTTCTATGGCTACACCTTC
-,few,TRBJ2-5,TRBV5-1,CASSLDWGPETQYF,TGCGCCAGCAGCTTGGATTGGGGGCCAGAGACCCAGTACTTC
-,few,TRBJ1-5,TRBV19,CASRGDGDQPQHF,TGTGCCAGTAGGGGAGACGGTGATCAGCCCCAGCATTTT
TRBD1,few,TRBJ1-1,TRBV7-2,CASDRAHTEAFF,TGTGCCAGCGACAGGGCGCACACTGAAGCTTTCTTT
TRBD1,few,TRBJ2-1,TRBV5-6,CASSLTGVGGAYNEQFF,TGTGCCAGCAGCTTAACAGGGGTCGGTGGGGCCTACAATGAGCAGTTCTTC
TRBD2,few,TRBJ2-5,TRBV27,CASSFGRAGGRYQETQYF,TGTGCCAGCAGTTTTGGTAGAGCGGGGGGCAGATACCAAGAGACCCAGTACTTC
-,-,TRBJ2-3,TRBV2,CASGGGRSTDTQYF,TGTGCCAGCGGAGGAGGGCGGAGCACAGATACGCAGTATTTT
-,many,TRBJ2-5,TRBV19,CASSIGNREQETQYF,TGTGCCAGTAGTATAGGTAACAGGGAACAAGAGACCCAGTACTTC
-,many,TRBJ2-5,TRBV7-2,CASSPRQGSETQYF,TGTGCCAGCAGCCCGAGGCAGGGCTCGGAGACCCAGTACTTC